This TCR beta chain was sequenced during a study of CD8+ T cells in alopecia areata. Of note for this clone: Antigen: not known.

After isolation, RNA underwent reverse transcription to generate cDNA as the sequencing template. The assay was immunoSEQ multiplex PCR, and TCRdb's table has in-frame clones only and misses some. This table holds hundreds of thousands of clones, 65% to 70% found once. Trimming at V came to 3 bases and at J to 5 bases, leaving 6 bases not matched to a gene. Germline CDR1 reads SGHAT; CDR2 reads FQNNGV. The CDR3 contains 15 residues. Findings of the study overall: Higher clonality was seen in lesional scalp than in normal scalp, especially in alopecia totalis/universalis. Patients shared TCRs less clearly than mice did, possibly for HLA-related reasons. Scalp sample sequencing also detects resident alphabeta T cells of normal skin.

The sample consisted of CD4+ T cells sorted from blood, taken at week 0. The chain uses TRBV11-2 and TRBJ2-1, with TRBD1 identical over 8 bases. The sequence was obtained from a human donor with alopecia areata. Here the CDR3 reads CASSFAGQVHNEQFF. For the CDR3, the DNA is TGTGCCAGCAGCTTCGCGGGACAGGTGCACAATGAGCAGTTCTTC.